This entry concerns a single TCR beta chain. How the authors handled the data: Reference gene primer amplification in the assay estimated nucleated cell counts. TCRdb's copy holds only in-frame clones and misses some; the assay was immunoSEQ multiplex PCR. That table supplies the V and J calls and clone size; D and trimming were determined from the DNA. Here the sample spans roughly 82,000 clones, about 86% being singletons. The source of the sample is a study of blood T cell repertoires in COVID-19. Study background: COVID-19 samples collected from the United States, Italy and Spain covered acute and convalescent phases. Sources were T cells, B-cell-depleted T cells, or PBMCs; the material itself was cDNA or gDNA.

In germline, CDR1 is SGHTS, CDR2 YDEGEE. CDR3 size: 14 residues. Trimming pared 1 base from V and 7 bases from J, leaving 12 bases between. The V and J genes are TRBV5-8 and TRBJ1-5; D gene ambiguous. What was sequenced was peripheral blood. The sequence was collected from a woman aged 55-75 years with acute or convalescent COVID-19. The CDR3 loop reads CASSLSGEGQPQHF. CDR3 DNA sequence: TGTGCCAGCAGCTTGTCCGGGGAAGGACAGCCCCAGCATTTT.